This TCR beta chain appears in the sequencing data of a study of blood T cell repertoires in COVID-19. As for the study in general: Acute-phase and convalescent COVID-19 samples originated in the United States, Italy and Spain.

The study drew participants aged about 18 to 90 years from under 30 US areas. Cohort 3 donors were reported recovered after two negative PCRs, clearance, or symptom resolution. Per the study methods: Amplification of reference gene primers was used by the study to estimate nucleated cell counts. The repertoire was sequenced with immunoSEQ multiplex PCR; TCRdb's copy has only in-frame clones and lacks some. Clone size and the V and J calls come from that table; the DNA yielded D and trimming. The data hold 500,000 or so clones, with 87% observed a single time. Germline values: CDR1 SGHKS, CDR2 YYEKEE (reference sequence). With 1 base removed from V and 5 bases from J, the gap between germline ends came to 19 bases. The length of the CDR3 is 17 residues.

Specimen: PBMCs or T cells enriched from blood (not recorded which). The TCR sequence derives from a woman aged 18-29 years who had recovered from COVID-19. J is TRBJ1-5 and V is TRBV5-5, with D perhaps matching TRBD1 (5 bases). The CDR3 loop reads CASSLKPSSREDQPQHF. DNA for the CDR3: TGTGCCAGCAGCTTGAAACCGTCAAGCAGGGAAGATCAGCCCCAGCATTTT.